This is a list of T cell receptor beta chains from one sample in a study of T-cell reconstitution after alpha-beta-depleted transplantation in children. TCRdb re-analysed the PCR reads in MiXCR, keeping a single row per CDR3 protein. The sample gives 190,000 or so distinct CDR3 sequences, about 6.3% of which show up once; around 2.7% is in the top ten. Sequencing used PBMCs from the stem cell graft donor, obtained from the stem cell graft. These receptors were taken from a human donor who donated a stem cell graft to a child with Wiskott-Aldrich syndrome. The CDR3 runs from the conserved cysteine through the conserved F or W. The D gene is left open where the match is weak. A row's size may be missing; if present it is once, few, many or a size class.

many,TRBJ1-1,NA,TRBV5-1,TGCGCCAGCAGCTTGGGTTTGGGGGTTGAGACTGAAGCTTTCTTT,CASSLGLGVETEAFF
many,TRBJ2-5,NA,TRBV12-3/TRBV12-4,TGTGCCAGCAGGCCCCCTGGGACAAGCGAGACCCAGTACTTC,CASRPPGTSETQYF
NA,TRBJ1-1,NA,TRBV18,TGTGCCAGCGCCACTGGGCCTAACACTGAAGCTTTCTTT,CASATGPNTEAFF
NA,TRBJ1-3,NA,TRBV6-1,TGTGCCACCTTTCCCAGAGTTAGCTCTGGAAACACCATATATTTT,CATFPRVSSGNTIYF
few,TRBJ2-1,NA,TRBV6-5,TGTGCCAGCAGTTACTCCGGGCTAGCTTTAGACAATGAGCAGTTCTTC,CASSYSGLALDNEQFF
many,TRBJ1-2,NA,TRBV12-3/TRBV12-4,TGTGCCAGCAGTCCACGGCAAGGACAGACCAGCTATGGCTACACCTTC,CASSPRQGQTSYGYTF
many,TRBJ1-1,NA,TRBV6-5,TGTGCCAGCAGTTACGGTGTTGGCCTCCGGAACACTGAAGCTTTCTTT,CASSYGVGLRNTEAFF
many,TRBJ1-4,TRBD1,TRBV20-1,TGCAGTGCTAGAGATTTTTGGACAGGGGGAGAAAAACTGTTTTTT,CSARDFWTGGEKLFF
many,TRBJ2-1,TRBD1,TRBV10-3,TGTGCCATCAGGGACAGGGGGGGTGATGAGCAGTTCTTC,CAIRDRGGDEQFF
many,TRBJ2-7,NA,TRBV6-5,TGTGCCACTTCACGGGGGCACGGGACCCCTGTTTTGTACGAGCAGTACTTC,CATSRGHGTPVLYEQYF
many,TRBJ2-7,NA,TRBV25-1,TGTGCCAGCAGTGAATTAACCCCCTACGAGCAGTACTTC,CASSELTPYEQYF
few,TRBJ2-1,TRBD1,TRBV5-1,TGCGCCAGCAGCTGGAGACAGGGGGCAATGATCAATGAGCAGTTCTTC,CASSWRQGAMINEQFF
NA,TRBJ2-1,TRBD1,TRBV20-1,TGCAGTGCTCCAGAGACCTTTAGGACAGGGAGACACAATGAGCAGTTCTTC,CSAPETFRTGRHNEQFF
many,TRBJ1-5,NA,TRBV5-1,TGCGCCAGCAGCTTGGGACAGGCGACTAATCAGCCCCAGCATTTT,CASSLGQATNQPQHF
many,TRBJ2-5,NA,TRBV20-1,TGCAGTGCTAGCTCTGGAGAAGAGACCCAGTACTTC,CSASSGEETQYF
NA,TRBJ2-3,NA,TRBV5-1,TGCGTCAGCAGCTTCTCAGGGTCTTACACAGATACGCAGTATTTT,CVSSFSGSYTDTQYF
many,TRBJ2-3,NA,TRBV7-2,TGTGCCAGCAGCTTTGATAGGAGCACAGATACGCAGTATTTT,CASSFDRSTDTQYF
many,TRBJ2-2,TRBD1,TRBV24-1,TGTGCCACCAGTGATTTGCCCGGACAGGGGAACACCGGGGAGCTGTTTTTT,CATSDLPGQGNTGELFF
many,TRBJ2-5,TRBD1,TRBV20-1,TGCAGTGCCGCACAGGGGTTTCGAGAGACCCAGTACTTC,CSAAQGFRETQYF
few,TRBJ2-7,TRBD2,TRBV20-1,TGCAGTGCTTCTGGACTAGCGGGAGGTCTCGCGAGCTACGAGCAGTACTTC,CSASGLAGGLASYEQYF
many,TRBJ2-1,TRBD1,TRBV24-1,TGTGCCACCAGTGATTTCCCCGACAGGACAGGGGAAAGTGAGCAGTTCTTC,CATSDFPDRTGESEQFF
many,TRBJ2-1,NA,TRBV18,TGTGCCAGTTCAGGGGGGCTCCTCTACAATGAGCAGTTCTTC,CASSGGLLYNEQFF
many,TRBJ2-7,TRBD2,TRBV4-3,TGCGCCAGCAGCCAAGTCAGGGAGGGTGATATCGAGCAGTACTTC,CASSQVREGDIEQYF
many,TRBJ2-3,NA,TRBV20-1,TGCAGTGCTAGAGACGTCGGGAGTTCGCAAGATACGCAGTATTTT,CSARDVGSSQDTQYF
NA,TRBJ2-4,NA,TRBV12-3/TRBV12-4,TGTGCCAGCACCCCGGGGAGGGGGAGAAACATTCAGTACTTC,CASTPGRGRNIQYF
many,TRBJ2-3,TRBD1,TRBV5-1,TGCGCCAGCAGCAAGGGTCGGACAGGGGATTTCACAGATACGCAGTATTTT,CASSKGRTGDFTDTQYF
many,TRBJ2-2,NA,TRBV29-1,TGCAGCGCCGGACTGACTGGAGGGGAGCTGTTTTTT,CSAGLTGGELFF
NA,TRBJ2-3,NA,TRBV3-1,TGTGCCAGCAGCCAAGACCAGGGTACAGATACGCAGTATTTT,CASSQDQGTDTQYF
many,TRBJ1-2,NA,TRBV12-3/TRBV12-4,TGTGCCAGCAGTTTACCAGCTAACTATGGCTACACCTTC,CASSLPANYGYTF
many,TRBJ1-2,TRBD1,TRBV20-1,TGCAGTGCTAGAGCGGGGCAGGGGGCGTATGGCTACACCTTC,CSARAGQGAYGYTF